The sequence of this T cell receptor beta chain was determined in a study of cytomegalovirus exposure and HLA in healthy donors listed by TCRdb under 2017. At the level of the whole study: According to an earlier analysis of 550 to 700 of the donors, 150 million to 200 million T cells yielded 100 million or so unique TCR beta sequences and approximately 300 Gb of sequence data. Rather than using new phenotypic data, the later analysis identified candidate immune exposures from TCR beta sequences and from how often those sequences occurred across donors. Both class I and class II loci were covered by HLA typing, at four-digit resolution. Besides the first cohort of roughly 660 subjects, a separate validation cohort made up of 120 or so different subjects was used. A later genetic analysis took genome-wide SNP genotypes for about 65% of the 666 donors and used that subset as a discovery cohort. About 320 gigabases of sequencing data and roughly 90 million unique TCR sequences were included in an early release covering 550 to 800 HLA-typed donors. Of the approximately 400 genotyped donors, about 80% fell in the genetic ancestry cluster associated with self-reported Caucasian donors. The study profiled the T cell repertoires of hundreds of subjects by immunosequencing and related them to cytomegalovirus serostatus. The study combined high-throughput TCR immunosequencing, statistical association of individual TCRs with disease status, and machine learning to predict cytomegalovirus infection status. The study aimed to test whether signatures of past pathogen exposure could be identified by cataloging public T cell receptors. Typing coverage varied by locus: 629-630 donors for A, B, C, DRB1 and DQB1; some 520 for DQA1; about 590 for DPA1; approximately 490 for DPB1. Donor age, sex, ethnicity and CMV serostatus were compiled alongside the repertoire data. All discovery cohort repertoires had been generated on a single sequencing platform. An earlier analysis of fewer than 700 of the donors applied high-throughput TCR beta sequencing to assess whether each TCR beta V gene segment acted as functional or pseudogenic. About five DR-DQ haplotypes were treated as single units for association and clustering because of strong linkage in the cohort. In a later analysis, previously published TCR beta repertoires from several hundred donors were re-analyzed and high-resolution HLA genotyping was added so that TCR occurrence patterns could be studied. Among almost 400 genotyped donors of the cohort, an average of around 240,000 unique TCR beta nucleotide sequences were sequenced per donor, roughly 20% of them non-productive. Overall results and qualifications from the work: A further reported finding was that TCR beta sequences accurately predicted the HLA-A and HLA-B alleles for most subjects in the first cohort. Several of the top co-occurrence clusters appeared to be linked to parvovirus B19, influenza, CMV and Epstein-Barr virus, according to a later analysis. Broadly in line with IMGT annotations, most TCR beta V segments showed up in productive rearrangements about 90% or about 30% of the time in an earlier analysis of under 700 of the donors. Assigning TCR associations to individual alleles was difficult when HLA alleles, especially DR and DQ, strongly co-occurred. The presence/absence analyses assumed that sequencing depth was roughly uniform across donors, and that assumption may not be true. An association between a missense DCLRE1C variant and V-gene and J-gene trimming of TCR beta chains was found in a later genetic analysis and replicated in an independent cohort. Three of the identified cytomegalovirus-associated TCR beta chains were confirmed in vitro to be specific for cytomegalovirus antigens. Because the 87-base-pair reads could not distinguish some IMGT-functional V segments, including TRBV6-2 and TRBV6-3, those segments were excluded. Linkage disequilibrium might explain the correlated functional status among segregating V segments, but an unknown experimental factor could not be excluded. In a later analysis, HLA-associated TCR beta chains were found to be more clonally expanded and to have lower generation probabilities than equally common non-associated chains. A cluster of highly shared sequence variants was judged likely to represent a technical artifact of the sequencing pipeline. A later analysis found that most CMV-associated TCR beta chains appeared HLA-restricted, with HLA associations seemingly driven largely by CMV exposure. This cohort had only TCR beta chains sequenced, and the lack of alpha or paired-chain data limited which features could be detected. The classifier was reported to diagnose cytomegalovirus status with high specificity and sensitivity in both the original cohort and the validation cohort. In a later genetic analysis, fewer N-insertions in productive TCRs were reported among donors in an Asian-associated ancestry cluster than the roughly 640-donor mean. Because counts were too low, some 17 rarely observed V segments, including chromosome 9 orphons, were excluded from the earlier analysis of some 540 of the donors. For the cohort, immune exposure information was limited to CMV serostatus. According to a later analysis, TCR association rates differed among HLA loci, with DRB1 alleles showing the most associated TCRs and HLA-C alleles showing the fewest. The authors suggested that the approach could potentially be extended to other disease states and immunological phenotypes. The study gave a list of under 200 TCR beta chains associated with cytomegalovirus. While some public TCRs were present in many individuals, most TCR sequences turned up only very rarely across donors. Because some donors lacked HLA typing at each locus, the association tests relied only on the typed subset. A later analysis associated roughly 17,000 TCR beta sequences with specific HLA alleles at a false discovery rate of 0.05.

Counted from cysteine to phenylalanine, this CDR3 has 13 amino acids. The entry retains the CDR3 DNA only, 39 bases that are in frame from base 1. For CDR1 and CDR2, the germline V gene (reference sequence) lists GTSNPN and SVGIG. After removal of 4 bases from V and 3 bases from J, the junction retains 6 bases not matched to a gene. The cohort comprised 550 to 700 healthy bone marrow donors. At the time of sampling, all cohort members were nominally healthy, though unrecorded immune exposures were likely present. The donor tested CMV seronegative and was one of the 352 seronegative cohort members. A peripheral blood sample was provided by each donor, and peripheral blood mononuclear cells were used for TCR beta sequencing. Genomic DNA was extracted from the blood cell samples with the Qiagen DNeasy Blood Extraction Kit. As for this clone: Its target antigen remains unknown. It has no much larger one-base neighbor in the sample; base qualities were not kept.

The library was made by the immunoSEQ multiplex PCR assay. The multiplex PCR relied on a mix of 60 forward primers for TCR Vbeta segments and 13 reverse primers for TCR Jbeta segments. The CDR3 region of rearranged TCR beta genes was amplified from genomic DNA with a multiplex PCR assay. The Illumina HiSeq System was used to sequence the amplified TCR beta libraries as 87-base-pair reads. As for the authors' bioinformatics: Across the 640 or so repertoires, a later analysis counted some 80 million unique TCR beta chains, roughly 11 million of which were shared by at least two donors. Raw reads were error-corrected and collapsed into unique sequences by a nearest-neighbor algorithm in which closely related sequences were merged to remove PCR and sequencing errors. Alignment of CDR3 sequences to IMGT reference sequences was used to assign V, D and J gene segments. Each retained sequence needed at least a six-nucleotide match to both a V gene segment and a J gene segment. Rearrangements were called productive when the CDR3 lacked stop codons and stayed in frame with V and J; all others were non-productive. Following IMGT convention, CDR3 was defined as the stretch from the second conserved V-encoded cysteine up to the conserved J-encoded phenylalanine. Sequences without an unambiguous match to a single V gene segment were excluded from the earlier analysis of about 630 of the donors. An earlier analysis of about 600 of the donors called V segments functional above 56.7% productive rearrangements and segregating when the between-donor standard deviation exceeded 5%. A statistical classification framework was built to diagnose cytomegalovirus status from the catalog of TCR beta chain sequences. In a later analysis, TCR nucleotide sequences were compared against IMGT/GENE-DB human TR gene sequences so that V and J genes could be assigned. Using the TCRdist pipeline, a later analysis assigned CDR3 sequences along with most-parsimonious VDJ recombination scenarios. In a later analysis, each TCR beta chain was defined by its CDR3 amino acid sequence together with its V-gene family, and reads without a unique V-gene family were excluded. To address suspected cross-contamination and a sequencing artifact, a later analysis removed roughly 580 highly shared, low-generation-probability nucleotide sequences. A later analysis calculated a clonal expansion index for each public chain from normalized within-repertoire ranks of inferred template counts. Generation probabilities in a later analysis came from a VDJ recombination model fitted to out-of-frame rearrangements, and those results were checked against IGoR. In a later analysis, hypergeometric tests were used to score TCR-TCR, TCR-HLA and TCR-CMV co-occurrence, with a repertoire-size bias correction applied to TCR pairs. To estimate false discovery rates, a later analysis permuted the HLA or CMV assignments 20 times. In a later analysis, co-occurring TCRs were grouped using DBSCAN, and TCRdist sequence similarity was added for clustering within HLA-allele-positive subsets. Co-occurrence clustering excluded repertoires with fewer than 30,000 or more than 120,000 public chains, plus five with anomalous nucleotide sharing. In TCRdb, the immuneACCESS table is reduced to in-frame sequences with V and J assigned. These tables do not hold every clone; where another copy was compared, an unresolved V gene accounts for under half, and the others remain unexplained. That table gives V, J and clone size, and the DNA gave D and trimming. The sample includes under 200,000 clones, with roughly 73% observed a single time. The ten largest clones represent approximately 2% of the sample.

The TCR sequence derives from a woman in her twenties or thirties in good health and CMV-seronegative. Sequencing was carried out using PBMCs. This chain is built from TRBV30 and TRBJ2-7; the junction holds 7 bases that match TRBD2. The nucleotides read TGTGCCTGGACCCCGGGGAGGGTCTACGAGCAGTACTTC. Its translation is CAWTPGRVYEQYF. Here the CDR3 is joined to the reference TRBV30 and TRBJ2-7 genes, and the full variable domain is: SQTIHQWPATLVQPVGSPLSLECTVEGTSNPNLYWYRQAAGRGLQLLFYSVGIGQISSEVPQNLSASRPQDRQFILSSKKLLLSDSGFYLCAWTPGRVYEQYFGPGTRLTVT.